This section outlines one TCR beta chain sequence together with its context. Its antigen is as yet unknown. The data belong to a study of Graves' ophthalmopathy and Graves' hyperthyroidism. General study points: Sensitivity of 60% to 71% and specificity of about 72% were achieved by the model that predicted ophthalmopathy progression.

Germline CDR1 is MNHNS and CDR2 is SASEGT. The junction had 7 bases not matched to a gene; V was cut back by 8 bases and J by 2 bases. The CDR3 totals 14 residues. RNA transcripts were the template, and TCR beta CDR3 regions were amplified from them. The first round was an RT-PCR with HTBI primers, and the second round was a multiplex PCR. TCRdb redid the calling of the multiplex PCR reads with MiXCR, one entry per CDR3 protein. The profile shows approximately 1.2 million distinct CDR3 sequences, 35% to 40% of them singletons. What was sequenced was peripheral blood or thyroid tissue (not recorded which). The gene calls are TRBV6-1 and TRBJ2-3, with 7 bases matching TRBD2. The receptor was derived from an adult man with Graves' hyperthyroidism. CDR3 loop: CASGRGPDTDTQYF. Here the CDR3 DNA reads TGTGCCAGCGGGAGGGGTCCCGACACAGATACGCAGTATTTT.